This is a list of T cell receptor beta chains from one sample in a study of T cell responses to AZD1222 COVID-19 vaccine. The protocol was immunoSEQ multiplex PCR, while the TCRdb copy is restricted to in-frame clones and leaves out a portion. The table lists tens of thousands of clones, around nine tenths of them singletons, with about 4.3% in the top ten. The sequenced sample was peripheral blood, obtained on day 0 of AZD1222 vaccination. Receptors were obtained from an adult in good health. The CDR3 runs from the conserved cysteine through the conserved F or W. D genes are given only for firm matches. Some rows mark clone size as missing; the rest say once, few, many or name a class of expanded clone.

v_call: TRBV6-1
clone_size: few
d_call: .
j_call: TRBJ2-7
cdr3_nt: TGTGCCAGCAGTGAATTGACCAGCTATCCCTACGAGCAGTACTTC
cdr3_aa: CASSELTSYPYEQYF

v_call: TRBV7-8
clone_size: .
d_call: TRBD1
j_call: TRBJ1-1
cdr3_nt: TGTGCCAGCAGCCCCACCACAGGGGGGACTGAAGCTTTCTTT
cdr3_aa: CASSPTTGGTEAFF

v_call: TRBV6-6
clone_size: .
d_call: TRBD1
j_call: TRBJ1-1
cdr3_nt: TGTGCCAGTATGACAGGGTCGGCCACTGAAGCTTTCTTT
cdr3_aa: CASMTGSATEAFF

v_call: TRBV24-1
clone_size: .
d_call: TRBD2
j_call: TRBJ2-3
cdr3_nt: TGTGCCACCAGTGATGCAGCGGGAGGGCTAGATACGCAGTATTTT
cdr3_aa: CATSDAAGGLDTQYF

v_call: TRBV7-7
clone_size: .
d_call: TRBD2
j_call: TRBJ2-1
cdr3_nt: TGTGCCAGCAGCTCGCCTCCTACGACGGGAGGGTCCTACAATGAGCAGTTCTTC
cdr3_aa: CASSSPPTTGGSYNEQFF

v_call: TRBV19
clone_size: .
d_call: .
j_call: TRBJ1-6
cdr3_nt: TGTGCCAGTTCCCTCGGGAGGGTGGATTCACCCCTCCACTTT
cdr3_aa: CASSLGRVDSPLHF

v_call: TRBV6-5
clone_size: .
d_call: .
j_call: TRBJ1-1
cdr3_nt: TGTGCCAGTCTTCGAGGCACTGAAGCTTTCTTT
cdr3_aa: CASLRGTEAFF

v_call: TRBV7-3
clone_size: .
d_call: .
j_call: TRBJ1-6
cdr3_nt: TGTGCCAGCAGCTCAATAGGGGGTAATTCACCCCTCCACTTT
cdr3_aa: CASSSIGGNSPLHF

v_call: TRBV7-6
clone_size: .
d_call: .
j_call: TRBJ2-2
cdr3_nt: TGTGCCAGCAGCTTAGTTACTCTAGACACCGGGGAGCTGTTTTTT
cdr3_aa: CASSLVTLDTGELFF

v_call: TRBV7-2
clone_size: .
d_call: .
j_call: TRBJ2-7
cdr3_nt: TGTGCCAGCAGCTTATTACCGTCCTCCTACGAGCAGTACTTC
cdr3_aa: CASSLLPSSYEQYF

v_call: TRBV6-5
clone_size: once
d_call: TRBD1
j_call: TRBJ1-1
cdr3_nt: TGTGCCAGCAGTCCCGGGACAGGGTTCACTGAAGCTTTCTTT
cdr3_aa: CASSPGTGFTEAFF

v_call: TRBV5-5
clone_size: .
d_call: TRBD1
j_call: TRBJ2-7
cdr3_nt: TGTGCCAGCGCTCCCACGGGACAGAGCTACGAGCAGTACTTC
cdr3_aa: CASAPTGQSYEQYF

v_call: TRBV9
clone_size: .
d_call: TRBD2
j_call: TRBJ2-1
cdr3_nt: TGTGCCAGCAGCGTTTTTAGCGGGGTCAACAATGAGCAGTTCTTC
cdr3_aa: CASSVFSGVNNEQFF

v_call: TRBV15
clone_size: .
d_call: .
j_call: TRBJ2-1
cdr3_nt: TGTGCCACCAGCAGGGAACTTAGCTCCTACAATGAGCAGTTCTTC
cdr3_aa: CATSRELSSYNEQFF

v_call: TRBV6-5
clone_size: .
d_call: .
j_call: TRBJ1-1
cdr3_nt: TGTGCCAGTGTAGCGAACACTGAAGCTTTCTTT
cdr3_aa: CASVANTEAFF

v_call: TRBV4-2
clone_size: .
d_call: .
j_call: TRBJ2-1
cdr3_nt: TGTGCCAGCAGCCAAGAGGCCTCCTACAATGAGCAGTTCTTC
cdr3_aa: CASSQEASYNEQFF

v_call: TRBV6-5
clone_size: once
d_call: TRBD1
j_call: TRBJ1-4
cdr3_nt: TGTGCCAGCAGAGAGGGGGACAGTTTTGAAAAACTGTTTTTT
cdr3_aa: CASREGDSFEKLFF

v_call: TRBV5-4
clone_size: .
d_call: .
j_call: TRBJ1-4
cdr3_nt: TGTGCCAGCAGCTCTCGCTCTGGAGGGGATAATGAAAAACTGTTTTTT
cdr3_aa: CASSSRSGGDNEKLFF

v_call: TRBV29-1
clone_size: .
d_call: TRBD1
j_call: TRBJ1-2
cdr3_nt: TGCAGCGTGGGACAGGGACCCCAGCTTCTTGTTAGAGGCTACACCTTC
cdr3_aa: CSVGQGPQLLVRGYTF